These T cell receptor beta chains were read from a single sample in a study of cytomegalovirus exposure and HLA in healthy donors. Libraries were prepared by immunoSEQ multiplex PCR; TCRdb keeps only in-frame clonotypes and omits some of them. The sample includes about 97,000 clones, roughly 76% of them seen just once. Sample: PBMCs. All receptors derive from a middle-aged man in good health and CMV-seronegative. CDR3s include the opening cysteine and the closing phenylalanine or tryptophan. A D gene is named only where the DNA matches it firmly. Some rows mark clone size as missing; the rest say once, few, many or name a class of expanded clone.

J: TRBJ1-3; D: TRBD1; size: NA; V: TRBV18; CDR3: CASSRDSLFSTIYF; DNA: TGTGCCAGCTCAAGGGACAGCCTGTTCTCCACCATATATTTT
J: TRBJ1-2; D: NA; size: NA; V: TRBV6-1; CDR3: CASSEQGGYTF; DNA: TGTGCCAGCAGTGAACAGGGAGGCTACACCTTC
J: TRBJ2-2; D: TRBD1; size: NA; V: TRBV6-5; CDR3: CASSYWTGGELFF; DNA: TGTGCCAGCAGTTACTGGACAGGCGGGGAGCTGTTTTTT
J: TRBJ1-1; D: TRBD1; size: NA; V: TRBV19; CDR3: CASRSDRVTEAFF; DNA: TGTGCCAGTAGATCTGACAGGGTCACTGAAGCTTTCTTT
J: TRBJ2-2; D: TRBD2; size: NA; V: TRBV30; CDR3: CAWEGGEGRSGELFF; DNA: TGTGCCTGGGAGGGAGGGGAGGGGCGTAGCGGGGAGCTGTTTTTT
J: TRBJ2-3; D: NA; size: once; V: TRBV5-1; CDR3: CASSRGQGSSTDTQYF; DNA: TGCGCCAGCAGCCGGGGCCAGGGGTCTAGCACAGATACGCAGTATTTT
J: TRBJ2-3; D: NA; size: NA; V: TRBV19; CDR3: CASSTTTGTQYF; DNA: TGTGCCAGTAGCACAACAACGGGTACGCAGTATTTT
J: TRBJ1-5; D: NA; size: few; V: TRBV10-3; CDR3: CAISESDWGDSNQPQHF; DNA: TGTGCCATCAGTGAGTCAGATTGGGGGGATAGCAATCAGCCCCAGCATTTT
J: TRBJ2-3; D: NA; size: NA; V: TRBV4-2; CDR3: CASSQGSTSGDTQYF; DNA: TGTGCCAGCAGCCAAGGGTCGACTTCGGGGGATACGCAGTATTTT
J: TRBJ2-5; D: TRBD2; size: few; V: TRBV7-2; CDR3: CASSAPGGRETQYF; DNA: TGTGCCAGCAGCGCCCCGGGGGGAAGAGAGACCCAGTACTTC
J: TRBJ1-2; D: NA; size: NA; V: TRBV19; CDR3: CASSIGGNENYGYTF; DNA: TGTGCCAGTAGTATAGGAGGGAACGAAAACTATGGCTACACCTTC
J: TRBJ2-1; D: NA; size: NA; V: TRBV10-2; CDR3: CASSESPRGGEQFF; DNA: TGCGCCAGCAGTGAGTCACCCAGGGGCGGTGAGCAGTTCTTC
J: TRBJ2-2; D: NA; size: NA; V: TRBV6-6; CDR3: CASREQASNTGELFF; DNA: TGTGCCAGCAGAGAGCAGGCGTCGAACACCGGGGAGCTGTTTTTT
J: TRBJ1-4; D: NA; size: NA; V: TRBV7-2; CDR3: CASSFYQGEKLFF; DNA: TGTGCCAGCAGCTTTTATCAGGGTGAAAAACTGTTTTTT
J: TRBJ1-3; D: TRBD1; size: NA; V: TRBV7-8; CDR3: CASSLIRDRTSGNTIYF; DNA: TGTGCCAGCAGCTTAATCCGGGACAGAACCTCTGGAAACACCATATATTTT
J: TRBJ1-4; D: NA; size: NA; V: TRBV7-9; CDR3: CASNLRGGADEKLFF; DNA: TGTGCCAGCAACCTTAGGGGGGGGGCTGATGAAAAACTGTTTTTT
J: TRBJ2-6; D: TRBD2; size: NA; V: TRBV7-6; CDR3: CASSLRPIGAGGPSGANVLTF; DNA: TGTGCCAGCAGCTTACGGCCTATCGGGGCGGGGGGGCCCTCTGGGGCCAACGTCCTGACTTTC
J: TRBJ2-1; D: NA; size: NA; V: TRBV7-6; CDR3: CASSSLFGGANNEQFF; DNA: TGTGCCAGCAGCTCCCTGTTTGGGGGGGCCAACAATGAGCAGTTCTTC
J: TRBJ1-4; D: NA; size: NA; V: TRBV7-2; CDR3: CASSPLGGSNEKLFF; DNA: TGTGCCAGCAGCCCTCTGGGGGGGTCTAATGAAAAACTGTTTTTT
J: TRBJ2-3; D: NA; size: NA; V: TRBV19; CDR3: CASSMDKLGGYTQYF; DNA: TGTGCCAGTAGTATGGACAAACTTGGCGGTTATACGCAGTATTTT
J: TRBJ1-5; D: TRBD1; size: NA; V: TRBV19; CDR3: CATWDRDVEDQPQHF; DNA: TGTGCCACCTGGGACAGGGATGTAGAAGATCAGCCCCAGCATTTT
J: TRBJ2-3; D: NA; size: NA; V: TRBV5-1; CDR3: CASRFSGTDTQYF; DNA: TGCGCCAGCAGGTTCTCAGGGACAGATACGCAGTATTTT
J: TRBJ1-1; D: NA; size: NA; V: TRBV6-5; CDR3: CASSYFAGGNTEAFF; DNA: TGTGCCAGCAGTTACTTCGCAGGTGGGAACACTGAAGCTTTCTTT
J: TRBJ1-3; D: TRBD1; size: NA; V: TRBV7-2; CDR3: CASSLAGQGVNTIYF; DNA: TGTGCCAGCAGCTTAGCAGGGCAGGGGGTGAACACCATATATTTT
J: TRBJ1-1; D: NA; size: NA; V: TRBV30; CDR3: CAWSRTPGNTEAFF; DNA: TGTGCCTGGAGCCGCACCCCAGGGAACACTGAAGCTTTCTTT
J: TRBJ1-5; D: NA; size: once; V: TRBV13; CDR3: CASSLGSQGTQHF; DNA: TGTGCCAGCAGCTTAGGGTCCCAGGGTACCCAGCATTTT
J: TRBJ2-7; D: TRBD1; size: NA; V: TRBV7-8; CDR3: CASSPRRTGHEQYF; DNA: TGTGCCAGCAGCCCCCGCCGGACAGGCCACGAGCAGTACTTC
J: TRBJ1-5; D: NA; size: few; V: TRBV9; CDR3: CASSGEDQPQHF; DNA: TGTGCCAGCAGCGGTGAGGATCAGCCCCAGCATTTT
J: TRBJ1-2; D: NA; size: NA; V: TRBV6-5; CDR3: CASSYSKQFNYGYTF; DNA: TGTGCCAGCAGTTACTCTAAACAGTTTAACTATGGCTACACCTTC